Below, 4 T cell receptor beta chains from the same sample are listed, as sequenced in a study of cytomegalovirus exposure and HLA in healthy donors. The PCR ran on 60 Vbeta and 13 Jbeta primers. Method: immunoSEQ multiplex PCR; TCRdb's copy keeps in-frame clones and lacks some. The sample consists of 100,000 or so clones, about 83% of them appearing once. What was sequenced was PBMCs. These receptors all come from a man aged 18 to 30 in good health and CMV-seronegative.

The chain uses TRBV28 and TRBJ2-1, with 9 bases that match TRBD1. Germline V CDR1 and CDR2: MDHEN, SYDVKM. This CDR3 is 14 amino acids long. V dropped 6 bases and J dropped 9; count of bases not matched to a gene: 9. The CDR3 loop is CASSTATGGGEQFF. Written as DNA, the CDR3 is TGTGCCAGCAGCACCGCTACAGGGGGCGGTGAGCAGTTCTTC.

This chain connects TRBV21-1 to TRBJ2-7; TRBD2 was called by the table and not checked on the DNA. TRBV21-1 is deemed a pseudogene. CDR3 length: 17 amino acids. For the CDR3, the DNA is TGTGCCAGCAGCAAAGCCGTACCGGGACTGTCAGGTTACGAGCAGTACTTC. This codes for CASSKAVPGLSGYEQYF.

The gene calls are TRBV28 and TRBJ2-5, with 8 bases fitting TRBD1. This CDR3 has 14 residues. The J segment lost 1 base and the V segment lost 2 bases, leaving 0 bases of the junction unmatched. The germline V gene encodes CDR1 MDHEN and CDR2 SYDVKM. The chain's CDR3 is CASSLQGAQETQYF. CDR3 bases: TGTGCCAGCAGTTTACAGGGGGCCCAAGAGACCCAGTACTTC.

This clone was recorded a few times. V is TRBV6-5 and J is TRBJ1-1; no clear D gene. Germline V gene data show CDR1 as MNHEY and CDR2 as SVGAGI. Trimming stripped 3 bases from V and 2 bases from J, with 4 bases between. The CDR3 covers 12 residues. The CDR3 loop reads CASSYQNTEAFF. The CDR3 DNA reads TGTGCCAGCAGTTATCAAAACACTGAAGCTTTCTTT.